The present entry profiles one TCR beta chain with its context. No antigen is known for it. This sample was included in a study of T cell responses to AZD1222 COVID-19 vaccine. Points from the study as a whole: Only five to seven AZD1222 recipients were seropositive at baseline. Repertoires in all cases were sampled only once the peak T cell response had passed.

Method: immunoSEQ multiplex PCR; TCRdb's copy keeps in-frame clones and lacks some. The repertoire holds under 150,000 clones, with 70% to 90% as singletons. The V gene lost 6 bases and the J gene lost 7 bases, with 13 bases spanning the gap. This CDR3 has 13 amino acids. V gene TRBV12-3 or TRBV12-4 combines with J gene TRBJ1-5; D is uncertain. The sample in question was peripheral blood, obtained on day 0 of AZD1222 vaccination. The TCR comes from an adult in good health. The CDR3 region is CASSHSGMQPQHF. CDR3 coding DNA: TGTGCCAGCAGCCATTCTGGGATGCAGCCCCAGCATTTT.